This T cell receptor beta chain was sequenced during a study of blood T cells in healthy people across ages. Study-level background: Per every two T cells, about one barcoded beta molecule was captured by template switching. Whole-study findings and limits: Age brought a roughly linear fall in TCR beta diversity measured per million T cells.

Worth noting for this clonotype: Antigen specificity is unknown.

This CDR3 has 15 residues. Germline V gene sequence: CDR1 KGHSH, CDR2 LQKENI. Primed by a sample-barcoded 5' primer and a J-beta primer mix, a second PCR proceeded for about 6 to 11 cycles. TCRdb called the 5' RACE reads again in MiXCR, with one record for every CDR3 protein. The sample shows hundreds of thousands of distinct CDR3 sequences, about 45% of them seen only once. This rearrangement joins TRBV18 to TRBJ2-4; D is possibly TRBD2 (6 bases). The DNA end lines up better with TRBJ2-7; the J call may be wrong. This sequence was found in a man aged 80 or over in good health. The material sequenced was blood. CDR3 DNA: TGTGCCAGCTCATTTCCCGGCGGGGTCAGGAACGAGCAGTACTTC. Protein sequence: CASSFPGGVRNEQYF.